One and the same sample provided the 32 T cell receptor beta chains below, sequenced in a study of human T cells and chemical hapten exposure. TCRdb re-derived calls from the RACE reads in MiXCR, one entry per CDR3 protein. The data show 330,000 or so distinct CDR3 sequences, with about 6% seen just once and 5% to 6% held by the top ten. Time point described: patch test 2, 6 weeks after DPC sensitization. The treatment: therapeutic diphenylcyclopropenone sensitization with weekly scalp DPC. This specimen was whole blood, taken in connection with sensitization to the hapten diphenylcyclopropenone (DPC). All receptors come from a woman under 30 with alopecia areata. Some clones in this sample may be carry-over from other donors' samples.

V usage is TRBV4-3 and J usage is TRBJ2-1; 9 bases are a match to TRBD2. This CDR3 is built from 16 residues. Trimming cost V 0 bases and J 3 bases; bases outside gene matches: 3. In germline, CDR1 is LGHNA, CDR2 YSLEER. The CDR3 sequence is CASSQDASGVYNEQFF. The CDR3 bases are TGCGCCAGCAGCCAAGATGCTAGCGGGGTCTACAATGAGCAGTTCTTC.

Concerning this clonotype itself: A read error may be the cause here, since a much bigger clone is one base away. The V call is TRBV11-2, the J call TRBJ2-7, with unresolved D. V was clipped by 3 bases and J by 3 bases, with 3 bases between them. From germline, CDR1 is SGHAT and CDR2 FQNNGV. The CDR3 has 11 residues. The CDR3 DNA sequence: TGTGCCAGCAGCTTCTTCTACGAGCAGTACTTC. The encoded protein is CASSFFYEQYF. The full variable domain, rest sourced from reference TRBV11-2 and TRBJ2-7, is EAGVAQSPRYKIIEKRQSVAFWCNPISGHATLYWYQQILGQGPKLLIQFQNNGVVDDSQLPKDRFSAERLKGVDSTLKIQPAKLEDSAVYLCASSFFYEQYFGPGTRLTVT.

In its sample, this clonotype was seen many times. This chain connects TRBV12-3 or TRBV12-4 to TRBJ1-2; TRBD1 matches at 7 bases. This CDR3 spans 16 amino acids. Losses at the gene ends were 5 bases for V and 0 bases for J; bases not matched to a gene: 9. The DNA of the CDR3 is TGTGCCAGCAGTCCTAATAGGGGGCCTACTAACTATGGCTACACCTTC. Protein: CASSPNRGPTNYGYTF.

This clonotype was recorded many times. This chain links TRBV3-1 with TRBJ2-1, with 9 bases aligning to TRBD2. The CDR3 contains 15 residues. The V segment lost 1 base and the J segment 9 bases; nucleotides outside the gene matches: 7. Germline V gives CDR1 LGHDT, CDR2 YNNKEL (reference sequence). The CDR3 nucleotides are TGTGCCAGCAGCCAAGTCCCCGCTAGCGGGGCTGAGCAGTTCTTC. This encodes CASSQVPASGAEQFF.

This chain joins TRBV9 and TRBJ2-5, with TRBD2 matching over 7 bases. Losses at the gene ends were 0 bases for V and 5 bases for J; bases not matched to a gene: 7. The germline V gene has CDR1 SGDLS and CDR2 YYNGEE. The CDR3 covers 15 residues. The CDR3 region is CASSVEAGYGETQYF. CDR3 coding DNA: TGTGCCAGCAGCGTAGAAGCGGGGTACGGGGAGACCCAGTACTTC.

This clonotype showed up just a few times. The CDR3 reads CSARERLREQYF. Written as DNA, the CDR3 is TGCAGTGCTAGAGAGAGGTTGAGGGAGCAGTACTTC. The chain recombines TRBV20-1 with TRBJ2-7; D not resolved. Per the germline V gene, CDR1 is DFQATT and CDR2 is SNEGSKA (reference sequence). With 0 bases removed from V and 7 bases from J, the gap between germline ends came to 10 bases. This CDR3 has 12 residues.

The chain combines TRBV7-2 with TRBJ1-3; D remains unclear. This CDR3 comprises 14 residues. The V end was cut by 4 bases, the J end by 3 bases, with 10 bases between. Germline assignment: CDR1 SGHTA and CDR2 FQGNSA. The CDR3 DNA reads TGTGCCAGCAGCTCCACGGTAAATGGAAACACCATATATTTT. It specifies CASSSTVNGNTIYF.

This clonotype was counted only a few times. DNA for the CDR3: TGTGCCAGCAGCCAAGAGGACGGGAGCTCCTACAATGAGCAGTTCTTC. This translates into CASSQEDGSSYNEQFF. The chain combines TRBV4-2 with TRBJ2-1, with D possibly matching TRBD2 (6 bases). V gave up 0 bases and J gave up 0 bases, with 9 bases separating them. The CDR3 has 16 amino acids. The germline V gene has CDR1 LGHNA and CDR2 YNFKEQ.

The chain combines TRBV5-1 with TRBJ2-7; D gene ambiguous. CDR1 and CDR2 from the germline V gene are SGHRS and YFSETQ. The CDR3 extends over 12 amino acids. Trimming left V 0 bases short and J 7 bases short, with 8 bases between. The CDR3 coding sequence is TGCGCCAGCAGCTTGGCCATGGAGGAGCAGTACTTC. Its translation: CASSLAMEEQYF. Full variable domain (remainder filled in from reference TRBV5-1 and TRBJ2-7): KAGVTQTPRYLIKTRGQQVTLSCSPISGHRSVSWYQQTPGQGLQFLFEYFSETQRNKGNFPGRFSGRQFSNSRSEMNVSTLELGDSALYLCASSLAMEEQYFGPGTRLTVT.

The sample holds many counts of this clonotype. V gene TRBV9 combines with J gene TRBJ1-5; the D is unclear. The CDR3 sequence is 14 residues long. CDR1 is SGDLS and CDR2 is YYNGEE in the germline V gene. The germline V and J ends were trimmed by 4 bases and 6 bases, with 14 bases remaining between them. The CDR3 reads CASSREGAGQPQHF. CDR3 DNA: TGTGCCAGCAGCCGGGAGGGAGCGGGTCAGCCCCAGCATTTT.

This clonotype has at least ten counts. V usage is TRBV6-5 and J usage is TRBJ2-2; TRBD1 agrees at 9 bases. There are 16 residues in the CDR3. The V and J ends lost 2 bases and 3 bases, in that order; junction bases with no gene match: 4. Germline V gene lookup returns CDR1 MNHEY and CDR2 SVGAGI. The CDR3 reads CASSYGGQGDTGELFF. In DNA, the CDR3 is TGTGCCAGCAGTTACGGGGGACAGGGAGACACCGGGGAGCTGTTTTTT.

This clonotype was seen many times. CDR3 coding DNA: TGTGCCAGCAGCACGACAGTTCAGGATGAAAAACTGTTTTTT. Translated: CASSTTVQDEKLFF. This chain connects TRBV7-8 to TRBJ1-4; D may be TRBD1 (5 bases). V shed 5 bases and J shed 6 bases, with 13 bases lying between them. CDR1 is SGHVS and CDR2 is FQNEAQ in the germline V gene. This CDR3 comprises 14 residues.

This clonotype was counted many times. The J gene is TRBJ2-5, the V gene TRBV29-1; TRBD1 agrees at 10 bases. This CDR3 region has 15 residues. J lost 9 bases, V lost 3 bases, and 13 bases had no gene match. The germline V gene has CDR1 SQVTM and CDR2 ANQGSEA. The CDR3 region has the DNA TGCAGCGTTGACACCGGGACAGGGGACCCTGGGGCCCAGTACTTC. Its translation: CSVDTGTGDPGAQYF. Based on the CDR3 plus reference TRBV29-1 and TRBJ2-5, the full variable domain is SAVISQKPSRDICQRGTSLTIQCQVDSQVTMMFWYRQQPGQSLTLIATANQGSEATYESGFVIDKFPISRPNLTFSTLTVSNMSPEDSSIYLCSVDTGTGDPGAQYFGPGTRLLVL.

The chain has TRBV11-3 and TRBJ2-7; weak D call: TRBD2 (5 bases). CDR1 is SGHNT, CDR2 YENEEA, per germline. This CDR3 is 14 amino acids long. Between the trimmed V and J ends, which lost 4 bases and 7 bases, there was a span of 17 bases. CDR3 coding DNA: TGTGCCAGCAGCTCAAGGGAGTACCCGTTAGAGCAGTACTTC. Amino acid sequence: CASSSREYPLEQYF. The full variable domain, completed using reference TRBV11-3 and TRBJ2-7, is EAGVVQSPRYKIIEKKQPVAFWCNPISGHNTLYWYLQNLGQGPELLIRYENEEAVDDSQLPKDRFSAERLKGVDSTLKIQPAELGDSAVYLCASSSREYPLEQYFGPGTRLTVT.

The sample holds many counts of this clonotype. The chain recombines TRBV27 with TRBJ2-1, with 8 bases fitting TRBD2. The CDR3 runs 14 residues. V was clipped by 6 bases and J by 5 bases; unmatched bases: 6. Germline V gives CDR1 MNHEY, CDR2 SMNVEV (reference sequence). In nucleotides, the CDR3 is TGTGCCAGCAGATCCGGGACTAGAAACAATGAGCAGTTCTTC. Translation: CASRSGTRNNEQFF.

This clonotype was observed at least ten times. This chain connects TRBV6-5 to TRBJ2-3, with D uncertain. Germline loops: CDR1 MNHEY, CDR2 SVGAGI. The CDR3 is 12 amino acids. Trimming took 5 bases from V and 1 from J, leaving 4 bases between them. CDR3 amino acids: CASSRGTDTQYF. CDR3 sequence (DNA): TGTGCCAGCAGTCGAGGCACAGATACGCAGTATTTT.

In this sample, this clonotype turned up many times. The chain carries TRBV27 and TRBJ1-6; a weak D match, TRBD1 (5 bases). This CDR3 contains 15 residues. Germline CDR1 and CDR2: MNHEY and SMNVEV (reference sequence). Trimming took off 7 bases at V and 5 bases at J, with 15 bases between the two ends. The DNA of the CDR3 is TGTGCCAGCAATTTGGGCAGGGACGATAATTCACCCCTCCACTTT. As protein: CASNLGRDDNSPLHF.

A few counts support this clonotype. The chain recombines TRBV18 with TRBJ2-7, with 7 bases identical to TRBD1. CDR1 and CDR2 from the germline V gene are KGHSH and LQKENI. This CDR3 region has 17 residues. The J segment lost 0 bases and the V segment lost 6 bases, leaving 14 bases of the junction unmatched. CDR3 DNA sequence: TGTGCCAGCTCTCCAGCTGAGACAGGGACCGTCTCCTACGAGCAGTACTTC. Its protein is CASSPAETGTVSYEQYF.

This clonotype was seen ten or more times. This rearrangement joins TRBV6-5 to TRBJ2-7; unclear D gene. Germline CDR1 MNHEY, CDR2 SVGAGI. CDR3 length: 13 residues. The ends were cut back, 0 bases at V and 6 bases at J, with 9 bases in the middle. Here the CDR3 DNA reads TGTGCCAGCAGTTACTCATCGGGCACCGAGCAGTACTTC. It codes for CASSYSSGTEQYF.

This clonotype turned up a few times. The rearrangement links TRBV15 to TRBJ1-5; D gene uncertain. V lost 3 bases, J lost 0 bases, and 3 bases lay in between. The CDR3 has 13 amino acids. Germline values: CDR1 LNHNV, CDR2 YYDKDF (reference sequence). The CDR3 nucleotides read TGTGCCACCAGCAGGGGTAGCAATCAGCCCCAGCATTTT. Its protein product is CATSRGSNQPQHF.

This clonotype occurred many times. The chain couples TRBV7-9 to TRBJ1-1; D is unclear. This CDR3 region has 13 residues. Germline V gene lookup returns CDR1 SEHNR and CDR2 FQNEAQ (reference sequence). Trimming left V 2 bases short and J 3 bases short, with 7 bases between. CDR3 region: CASSLFLDTEAFF. The CDR3 DNA reads TGTGCCAGCAGCTTATTCCTGGACACTGAAGCTTTCTTT.

The V gene is TRBV18, the J gene TRBJ2-7; TRBD2 matches at 14 bases. The CDR3 contains 19 residues. Per germline, CDR1 KGHSH and CDR2 LQKENI. The junction had 11 bases not matched to a gene; V was cut back by 4 bases and J by 0 bases. CDR3 nucleotide sequence: TGTGCCAGCTCACTCCTACCGGGACTAGCGGGGGAGAGCTCCTACGAGCAGTACTTC. Amino acid sequence: CASSLLPGLAGESSYEQYF.

V and J are TRBV7-2 and TRBJ2-7; 7 bases fit TRBD2. The junction had 7 bases not matched to a gene; V was cut back by 1 base and J by 4 bases. Looked up from germline, CDR1 is SGHTA and CDR2 is FQGNSA. The CDR3 loop spans 15 amino acids. The DNA for the CDR3 is TGTGCCAGCAGCTTAGAGGCCGTCGGGGGGTACGAGCAGTACTTC. This translates into CASSLEAVGGYEQYF.

V and J are TRBV7-9 and TRBJ1-6; tentatively, D is TRBD1 (5 bases). CDR3 length: 17 amino acids. Germline V gives CDR1 SEHNR, CDR2 FQNEAQ (reference sequence). V shed 2 bases and J shed 4 bases, with 15 bases lying between them. The CDR3 reads CASSLMWGGQYNSPLHF. In DNA form, the CDR3 reads TGTGCCAGCAGCTTAATGTGGGGCGGCCAGTATAATTCACCCCTCCACTTT.

This clonotype was observed many times. J is TRBJ2-3 and V is TRBV12-3 or TRBV12-4, with 12 bases lining up with TRBD1. The ends lost 5 bases at V and 6 bases at J; junction bases unmatched: 9. This CDR3 has 16 amino acids. The CDR3 region has the DNA TGTGCCAGCAGTCAAACCGGGACAGGGGGCGCGGATACGCAGTATTTT. It codes for CASSQTGTGGADTQYF.

The chain carries TRBV7-9 and TRBJ2-3; D unresolved. Germline CDR1 SEHNR, CDR2 FQNEAQ (reference sequence). Between the trimmed V and J ends, which lost 3 bases and 1 base, there was a span of 11 bases. CDR3 size: 15 residues. CDR3 sequence: CASSFGGLGTDTQYF. CDR3 DNA sequence: TGTGCCAGCAGCTTCGGTGGATTGGGCACAGATACGCAGTATTTT.

This clonotype was counted between two and nine times. The chain recombines TRBV7-2 with TRBJ1-5; no clear D. This CDR3 comprises 14 residues. From germline, CDR1 is SGHTA and CDR2 FQGNSA. V lost 4 bases, J lost 3 bases, and 10 bases lay in between. CDR3: CASSSPGFNQPQHF. CDR3 in DNA: TGTGCCAGCAGCTCGCCCGGTTTCAATCAGCCCCAGCATTTT.

This clonotype appeared many times. The chain employs TRBV6-5 and TRBJ2-7; D uncertain. Germline lookup yields CDR1 MNHEY and CDR2 SVGAGI. The CDR3 extends over 13 amino acids. Trimming pared 4 bases from V and 2 bases from J, leaving 9 bases between. The CDR3 nucleotides read TGTGCCAGCAGTTTCGGGCAGGCCTACGAGCAGTACTTC. It encodes CASSFGQAYEQYF.

The chain is built from TRBV20-1 and TRBJ1-1; D is uncertain. The CDR3 is made up of 13 amino acids. The V end was cut by 6 bases, the J end by 1 base, with 12 bases between. CDR1 is DFQATT and CDR2 is SNEGSKA in the germline V gene (reference sequence). The CDR3 DNA reads as TGCAGTGCCCAAGGCCCTAGGAACACTGAAGCTTTCTTT. This sequence encodes CSAQGPRNTEAFF.

This clonotype was detected a few times. V is TRBV29-1 and J is TRBJ1-2; D unresolved. Germline V gives CDR1 SQVTM, CDR2 ANQGSEA. This CDR3 is built from 14 residues. V lost 1 base, J lost 3 bases, and 12 bases lay in between. The CDR3: CSVEAEGLDYGYTF. CDR3 sequence (DNA): TGCAGCGTTGAAGCTGAAGGGTTGGACTATGGCTACACCTTC.

This clonotype was counted a few times. The chain recombines TRBV6-5 with TRBJ2-7; 9 bases map to TRBD1. After removal of 5 bases from V and 5 bases from J, the junction contained 7 bases not matched to a gene. Looked up from germline, CDR1 is MNHEY and CDR2 is SVGAGI. The CDR3 totals 14 residues. Here the CDR3 reads CASSPGQGQDEQYF. DNA of the CDR3: TGTGCCAGCAGTCCAGGACAGGGGCAGGACGAGCAGTACTTC.

At least ten counts were recorded for this clonotype. The chain recombines TRBV27 with TRBJ1-6; D not certain. Germline V gene data show CDR1 as MNHEY and CDR2 as SMNVEV (reference sequence). The CDR3 spans 14 residues. Trimming stripped 6 bases from V and 9 bases from J, with 15 bases between. CDR3 DNA: TGTGCCAGCAGAATAGCTGGGTCCGGTTCACCCCTCCACTTT. Its translation: CASRIAGSGSPLHF.